The 27 T cell receptor beta chains given below trace back to one sample, sequenced in a study of long-term antiretroviral therapy in people with HIV. Version v3.0 of the immunoSEQ assay ran at survey level. The repertoire was sequenced with immunoSEQ multiplex PCR; TCRdb's copy has only in-frame clones and lacks some. Here the sample spans roughly 34,000 clones, around 79% being singletons. This material consisted of unsorted PBMCs, taken 1.9 years after starting antiretroviral therapy. The receptors here all came from a man aged 18 to 29 with HIV.

The chain links TRBV28 to TRBJ1-1, with unresolved D. The CDR3 is made up of 12 amino acids. V dropped 8 bases and J dropped 7 bases, with 14 bases sitting between them. Germline values: CDR1 MDHEN, CDR2 SYDVKM. Here the CDR3 DNA reads TGTGCCAGCGGATCTCGGGCTGATGAAGCTTTCTTT. Its translation is CASGSRADEAFF. Filled out from reference TRBV28 and TRBJ1-1, the complete variable domain reads DVKVTQSSRYLVKRTGEKVFLECVQDMDHENMFWYRQDPGLGLRLIYFSYDVKMKEKGDIPEGYSVSREKKERFSLILESASTNQTSMYLCASGSRADEAFFGQGTRLTVV.

The chain couples TRBV4-1 to TRBJ2-5, with D possibly being TRBD2 (5 bases). V was pared by 5 bases and J by 7 bases, with 14 bases between. The CDR3 runs 13 residues. The germline V gene has CDR1 MGHRA and CDR2 YSYEKL. CDR3 nucleotides: TGCGCCAGCAGCTTCCTCCAAGAGGGGACCCAGTACTTC. This translates into CASSFLQEGTQYF.

The gene calls are TRBV18 and TRBJ1-6; D is unclear. V dropped 0 bases and J dropped 6 bases, with 9 bases sitting between them. The CDR3 has 15 amino acids. Looked up from germline, CDR1 is KGHSH and CDR2 is LQKENI. CDR3 sequence reads: CASSPPQRPNSPLHF. The CDR3 DNA sequence: TGTGCCAGCTCACCACCGCAGCGTCCTAATTCACCCCTCCACTTT. Filled out from reference TRBV18 and TRBJ1-6, the complete variable domain reads NAGVMQNPRHLVRRRGQEARLRCSPMKGHSHVYWYRQLPEEGLKFMVYLQKENIIDESGMPKERFSAEFPKEGPSILRIQQVVRGDSAAYFCASSPPQRPNSPLHFGNGTRLTVT.

J is TRBJ1-2 and V is TRBV6-1; D possibly corresponds to TRBD1 (6 bases). CDR3 length equals 17 residues. Germline V gene sequence: CDR1 MNHNS, CDR2 SASEGT. With 0 bases removed from V and 0 bases from J, the gap between germline ends came to 14 bases. CDR3 DNA: TGTGCCAGCAGTGAAGCTTACAGGGTTGCTTCTAACTATGGCTACACCTTC. It codes for CASSEAYRVASNYGYTF.

The chain recombines TRBV5-6 with TRBJ1-2; the match to TRBD1 covers 7 bases. The CDR3 has 17 residues. After removal of 3 bases from V and 3 bases from J, the junction contained 14 bases not matched to a gene. Germline CDR1 is SGHDT and CDR2 is YYEEEE. The CDR3 spells CASSSRDRIPWDYGYTF. DNA of the CDR3: TGTGCCAGCAGCTCCCGGGACAGAATCCCATGGGACTATGGCTACACCTTC.

This clone appeared once. V and J are TRBV7-9 and TRBJ2-5; D remains ambiguous. This CDR3 comprises 15 residues. Looked up from germline, CDR1 is SEHNR and CDR2 is FQNEAQ (reference sequence). The V and J ends lost 1 base and 1 base respectively, with 10 bases between them. CDR3 sequence reads: CASSLGQLTQETQYF. The CDR3 DNA is TGTGCCAGCAGCTTAGGGCAACTTACCCAAGAGACCCAGTACTTC.

The gene calls are TRBV7-6 and TRBJ2-7; 8 bases agree with TRBD1. This CDR3 spans 14 amino acids. Germline V gene lookup returns CDR1 SGHVS and CDR2 FNYEAQ. The V segment lost 5 bases and the J segment 7 bases; nucleotides outside the gene matches: 10. CDR3 sequence (DNA): TGTGCCAGCAGCCCTGAGCCCCGGGACAGGGAGCAGTACGTC. Translated, it gives CASSPEPRDREQYV.

The chain is built from TRBV4-1 and TRBJ1-4; D remains ambiguous. Per germline, CDR1 MGHRA and CDR2 YSYEKL. V shed 3 bases and J shed 8 bases, with 10 bases lying between them. The CDR3 extends over 13 amino acids. The CDR3 bases are TGCGCCAGCAGCCAGACCCTGGGAGAAAAACTGTTTTTT. It is translated as CASSQTLGEKLFF.

This CDR3 reads CASSLGGKPYEQYF. The CDR3 coding sequence is TGTGCCAGCAGCTTGGGAGGGAAACCCTACGAGCAGTACTTC. The V call is TRBV7-8, the J call TRBJ2-7; the match to TRBD2 covers 7 bases. The CDR3 length is 14 residues. Trimming took 3 bases from V and 2 from J; bases not matched to a gene: 4. Germline-derived CDR1 and CDR2 are SGHVS and FQNEAQ.

The J gene is TRBJ1-1, the V gene TRBV11-2; TRBD1 matches at 7 bases. J was trimmed by 6 bases and V by 6 bases; bases with no gene match: 7. There are 13 residues in the CDR3. Germline CDR1 and CDR2: SGHAT and FQNNGV. The CDR3, as DNA: TGTGCCAGCAGTCCCGACAGGGAGGCTGAAGCTTTCTTT. It encodes CASSPDREAEAFF.

V is TRBV27 and J is TRBJ2-2; D may be TRBD1 or TRBD2 (5 bases each). Germline CDR1 MNHEY, CDR2 SMNVEV (reference sequence). The CDR3 covers 16 residues. Trimming shortened V by 2 bases and J by 3 bases, and 13 bases separated the two germline ends. CDR3 loop: CASSLGAGRYTGELFF. CDR3 nucleotide sequence: TGTGCCAGCAGTTTAGGGGCAGGGAGATACACCGGGGAGCTGTTTTTT.

The rearrangement uses TRBV5-1 and TRBJ2-5; D gene ambiguous. The germline V and J ends were trimmed by 2 bases and 1 base, with 3 bases remaining between them. The CDR3 runs to 12 residues. Germline CDR1 is SGHRS and CDR2 is YFSETQ. The CDR3 region is CASSLTQETQYF. The CDR3 DNA follows: TGCGCCAGCAGCTTAACCCAAGAGACCCAGTACTTC.

The V gene is TRBV27, the J gene TRBJ2-1; no reliable D call. Germline V CDR1 and CDR2: MNHEY, SMNVEV (reference sequence). The CDR3 runs to 15 residues. Trimming removed 4 bases from V and 0 bases from J, with 10 bases in between. CDR3 coding DNA: TGTGCCAGCAGTTCCCAGTACAGCTCCTACAATGAGCAGTTCTTC. Translation: CASSSQYSSYNEQFF.

This chain connects TRBV11-2 to TRBJ2-5; 12 bases are a match to TRBD2. V was pared by 5 bases and J by 7 bases, with 14 bases of the junction left unmatched. Germline V gives CDR1 SGHAT, CDR2 FQNNGV. The CDR3 spans 17 residues. The CDR3 coding sequence is TGTGCCAGCAGCCCAAAGGTGCTAGCGGGGGGGCTTGGGACCCAGTACTTC. Amino acids: CASSPKVLAGGLGTQYF.

This sequence joins TRBV7-8 and TRBJ2-2; maybe TRBD1 (6 bases). CDR1 and CDR2 (germline): SGHVS, FQNEAQ. Trimming took 3 bases from V and 4 from J, leaving 9 bases between them. The CDR3 runs 14 residues. In DNA, the CDR3 is TGTGCCAGCAGCTTGGACAGAACCACCGGGGAGCTGTTTTTT. It specifies CASSLDRTTGELFF.

This clone was observed a few times. V is TRBV7-9 and J is TRBJ1-3; D is ambiguous. In germline, CDR1 is SEHNR, CDR2 FQNEAQ (reference sequence). Trimming pared 3 bases from V and 0 bases from J, leaving 6 bases between. The CDR3 runs 14 residues. CDR3: CASSFITSGNTIYF. Here the CDR3 DNA reads TGTGCCAGCAGCTTCATTACCTCTGGAAACACCATATATTTT.

This rearrangement joins TRBV7-3 to TRBJ2-5; the D is unclear. There are 13 residues in the CDR3. CDR1 is SGHTA, CDR2 FQGTGA, per germline. V lost 5 bases and J lost 0, with 7 bases in between. The CDR3 nucleotides read TGTGCCAGCAGCGTATCAAACCAAGAGACCCAGTACTTC. It encodes CASSVSNQETQYF.

V is TRBV5-1 and J is TRBJ2-5; weak D call: TRBD2 (6 bases). The CDR3 is 15 amino acids. Trimming removed 1 base from V and 4 bases from J, with 14 bases in between. Per germline, CDR1 SGHRS and CDR2 YFSETQ. Here the CDR3 reads CASSLLGGVGETQYF. The DNA of the CDR3 is TGCGCCAGCAGCTTGCTCGGGGGTGTGGGAGAGACCCAGTACTTC.

CDR3 sequence (DNA): TGTGCCAGCAGCCTCGGGAAAAGCATTAACTATGGCTACACCTTC. This encodes CASSLGKSINYGYTF. The chain links TRBV6-5 to TRBJ1-2; D is unclear. The germline V and J ends were trimmed by 6 bases and 1 base, with 15 bases remaining between them. There are 15 residues in the CDR3. CDR1 MNHEY and CDR2 SVGAGI come from the germline V gene.

This clone was counted only a few times. The CDR3 protein is CASSRRGDGNTIYF. The CDR3 DNA reads as TGTGCCAGCAGCCGTCGGGGAGACGGAAACACCATATATTTT. The chain is built from TRBV11-1 and TRBJ1-3, with no clear D. This CDR3 has 14 residues. Trimming removed 5 bases at V and 4 bases at J, with 12 bases between. Per germline, CDR1 SGHAT and CDR2 FQDESV (reference sequence).

V is TRBV6-6 and J is TRBJ1-1; D perhaps matches TRBD1 (6 bases). V was shortened by 2 bases and J by 6 bases, with 16 bases between the two germline ends. This CDR3 region has 15 residues. Germline assignment: CDR1 MNHNY and CDR2 SVGAGI (reference sequence). CDR3 amino acids: CASSYTGTQDPEAFF. CDR3 bases: TGTGCCAGCAGTTACACTGGGACACAGGATCCTGAAGCTTTCTTT.

The V gene is TRBV2, the J gene TRBJ1-1, with D possibly TRBD1 on 6 matching bases. The CDR3 loop spans 12 amino acids. V dropped 6 bases and J dropped 11 bases, with 16 bases sitting between them. Germline CDR1 reads SNHLY; CDR2 reads FYNNEI. CDR3 sequence: CASSPTQGNAFF. For the CDR3, the DNA is TGTGCCAGCAGCCCCACCCAGGGGAACGCTTTCTTT.

This clone was seen once. J is TRBJ1-1 and V is TRBV7-6, with D unclear. In germline, CDR1 is SGHVS, CDR2 FNYEAQ. Trimming cost V 1 base and J 0 bases, with 9 bases left between them. CDR3 length: 15 amino acids. Here the CDR3 reads CASSLGGYMNTEAFF. CDR3 DNA: TGTGCCAGCAGCTTAGGAGGCTACATGAACACTGAAGCTTTCTTT.

The chain's CDR3 is CASSKGGEDTGELFF. CDR3 nucleotide sequence: TGTGCCAGCAGCAAGGGAGGGGAGGACACCGGGGAGCTGTTTTTT. V gene TRBV7-3 combines with J gene TRBJ2-2, with 7 positions matching TRBD2. Germline loops: CDR1 SGHTA, CDR2 FQGTGA. The length of the CDR3 is 15 residues. V lost 5 bases to trimming and J lost 3 bases; unmatched junction nucleotides: 6.

CDR3 coding DNA: TGCAGCGTTTACCGGGACGGGACCTACGAGCAGTACTTC. Protein: CSVYRDGTYEQYF. The rearrangement uses TRBV29-1 and TRBJ2-7; D may match TRBD1 or TRBD2 (5 bases each). V lost 5 bases to trimming and J lost 2 bases, with 13 bases between them. Per germline, CDR1 SQVTM and CDR2 ANQGSEA. This CDR3 contains 13 residues.

V and J are TRBV5-6 and TRBJ2-5; D gene unclear. The CDR3 runs 15 residues. Deletions cut 6 bases from V and 1 base from J, with 16 bases between. Germline CDR1 reads SGHDT; CDR2 reads YYEEEE. CDR3 sequence reads: CASTSLYPGQETQYF. The CDR3 DNA reads as TGTGCCAGCACCTCACTATACCCGGGCCAAGAGACCCAGTACTTC.

This chain links TRBV28 with TRBJ1-5, with unresolved D. The CDR3 sequence is 12 residues long. The V gene lost 4 bases and the J gene lost 3 bases, with 4 bases spanning the gap. The V gene's germline CDR1 is MDHEN and CDR2 SYDVKM. The CDR3 DNA reads TGTGCCAGCAGTTCCAACAATCAGCCCCAGCATTTT. Translating it yields CASSSNNQPQHF.